These 21 T cell receptor beta chains share one sample of origin, sequenced in a study of T cells in Graves' hyperthyroidism and ophthalmopathy (dated by TCRdb to the late 2010s). The library was generated by multiplex PCR. TCRdb names Illumina HiSeq 2000 as the instrument used. TCR beta CDR3 regions were amplified from RNA transcripts. The first round of RT-PCR for the TCR CDR3 was performed with the HTBI primer set and the Qiagen OneStep RT-PCR kit. In-frame beta chains were kept once TCRdb had trimmed the public reads at Q25 with fastp and called clones with MiXCR. Records with the same CDR3 protein are collapsed into one entry carrying the most frequent genes and DNA. Across this sample there are about 260,000 distinct CDR3 sequences, with 15% to 20% seen only once. The ten largest clones take up approximately 30% of the sample. Input material: blood. These receptors all stem from a woman aged 18-29 years with Graves' ophthalmopathy.

This clonotype was seen repeatedly, ten times or more. The chain is built from TRBV14 and TRBJ2-5; 7 nucleotides line up with TRBD1. The CDR3 totals 15 residues. In germline, CDR1 is SGHDN, CDR2 FVKESK. V lost 2 bases and J lost 7; bases outside the gene matches: 10. In DNA form, the CDR3 reads TGTGCCAGCAGCCAACGAGACAGGGAGTACGGGACCCAGTACTTC. The encoded protein is CASSQRDREYGTQYF.

This clonotype was counted ten times or more. The chain combines TRBV7-9 with TRBJ2-3, with D uncertain. The CDR3 sequence is 15 residues long. Germline V gene data show CDR1 as SEHNR and CDR2 as FQNEAQ (reference sequence). The V end lost 2 bases, the J end lost 0 bases, and 9 bases lay between the germline ends. CDR3 sequence: CASSLLGDSTDTQYF. As DNA, the CDR3 is TGTGCCAGCAGCTTACTCGGCGATAGCACAGATACGCAGTATTTT.

This clonotype was counted ten times or more. The rearrangement joins TRBV11-2 to TRBJ2-7; TRBD1 might be the D (5 bases). V lost 1 base and J 3 bases, leaving 7 bases between the germline ends. Germline V lookup: CDR1 SGHAT, CDR2 FQNNGV. This CDR3 comprises 13 residues. The CDR3, as DNA: TGTGCCAGCAGCTTAGGACAGAACTACGAGCAGTACTTC. Its translation is CASSLGQNYEQYF.

This clonotype was seen many times. The CDR3 reads CASSLIAGALSYEQYF. DNA of the CDR3: TGTGCCAGCAGTTTAATCGCGGGGGCCCTCTCCTACGAGCAGTACTTC. The V and J genes are TRBV12-3 or TRBV12-4 and TRBJ2-7; D might be TRBD2 (7 bases). The ends were cut back, 2 bases at V and 0 bases at J, with 14 bases in the middle. The CDR3 totals 16 residues.

At least ten counts were recorded for this clonotype. This chain joins TRBV27 and TRBJ1-2, with 8 bases fitting TRBD1. With 0 bases clipped from V and 8 bases from J, the junction kept 8 bases outside the gene matches. Germline lookup yields CDR1 MNHEY and CDR2 SMNVEV (reference sequence). The CDR3 is 15 residues long. The CDR3 is CASSLSKVNRGGYTF. In DNA, the CDR3 is TGTGCCAGCAGTTTATCGAAGGTTAACAGGGGGGGCTACACCTTC.

This clonotype was observed a handful of times. The chain is built from TRBV7-2 and TRBJ2-5, with no clear D. Per the germline V gene, CDR1 is SGHTA and CDR2 is FQGNSA. The CDR3 totals 17 residues. Trimming cost V 5 bases and J 2 bases, with 21 bases left between them. The CDR3 DNA sequence: TGTGCCAGCAGCCAAGATCCCCGGAGAGTGGAGCAAGAGACCCAGTACTTC. Protein product: CASSQDPRRVEQETQYF.

This clonotype came up many times. The chain is built from TRBV5-8 and TRBJ2-7, with D possibly TRBD1 on 5 matching bases. V was cut by 2 bases and J by 1 base, with 19 bases left in between. Germline V gene data show CDR1 as SGHTS and CDR2 as YDEGEE. The CDR3 has 17 residues. The CDR3 sequence is CASSFGPRDRPSYEQYF. The CDR3, as DNA: TGTGCCAGCAGCTTTGGACCCCGAGACAGACCGTCCTACGAGCAGTACTTC.

This clonotype was observed at least ten times. CDR3 protein: CASSQETTANYGYTF. The CDR3 DNA follows: TGCGCCAGCAGCCAAGAAACTACAGCTAACTATGGCTACACCTTC. V usage is TRBV4-1 and J usage is TRBJ1-2; D is unclear. Germline V gene sequence: CDR1 MGHRA, CDR2 YSYEKL. The CDR3 length is 15 residues. Trimming removed 0 bases at V and 0 bases at J, with 8 bases between.

This clonotype has a count of ten or more. The chain recombines TRBV28 with TRBJ2-7; D is uncertain. This CDR3 region has 12 residues. With 10 bases removed from V and 1 base from J, the gap between germline ends came to 11 bases. Germline CDR1 is MDHEN and CDR2 is SYDVKM. CDR3 loop: CATWAQSYEQYF. The DNA of the CDR3 is TGTGCCACGTGGGCCCAGTCCTACGAGCAGTACTTC.

This clonotype has at least ten counts. V is TRBV29-1 and J is TRBJ1-4; the match to TRBD1 covers 7 bases. Germline V CDR1 and CDR2: SQVTM, ANQGSEA. The CDR3 is 13 residues long. With 8 bases clipped from V and 5 bases from J, the junction kept 8 bases outside the gene matches. CDR3 sequence (DNA): TGCAGCATCGAGACAGGGAAAAATGAAAAACTGTTTTTT. It codes for CSIETGKNEKLFF.

This clonotype was observed at least ten times. This chain joins TRBV24-1 and TRBJ1-5, with D perhaps TRBD1 (5 bases). V was trimmed by 10 bases and J by 4 bases, leaving 13 bases between them. Looked up from germline, CDR1 is KGHDR and CDR2 is SFDVKD. The CDR3 runs to 13 residues. The CDR3: CATGHNRNQPQHF. CDR3 nucleotides: TGTGCCACTGGACATAACAGAAATCAGCCCCAGCATTTT.

This clonotype has ten or more counts. This chain links TRBV2 with TRBJ2-5, with 8 bases matching TRBD1. In germline, CDR1 is SNHLY, CDR2 FYNNEI. The V segment lost 6 bases and the J segment 4 bases; nucleotides outside the gene matches: 7. This CDR3 is 14 amino acids long. DNA for the CDR3: TGTGCCAGCAGCCGAGACAGGGGTGCAGAGACCCAGTACTTC. Amino acids: CASSRDRGAETQYF.

This sequence joins TRBV28 and TRBJ2-2; D not resolved. V was clipped by 5 bases and J by 2 bases, with 6 bases between them. The CDR3 covers 13 residues. Germline CDR1 and CDR2: MDHEN and SYDVKM. Here the CDR3 DNA reads TGTGCCAGCAGTGCCGCAAACACCGGGGAGCTGTTTTTT. The encoded protein is CASSAANTGELFF.

This clonotype was observed at least ten times. V usage is TRBV6-1 and J usage is TRBJ2-7, with 7 bases matching TRBD2. The V gene's germline CDR1 is MNHNS and CDR2 SASEGT. This CDR3 has 16 residues. Losses at the gene ends were 5 bases for V and 0 bases for J; bases not matched to a gene: 10. Here the CDR3 reads CASSLYFLAASYEQYF. CDR3 in DNA: TGTGCCAGCAGTCTTTACTTTCTAGCGGCCTCCTACGAGCAGTACTTC.

This clonotype was observed many times. This chain connects TRBV3-1 to TRBJ1-2; perhaps TRBD1 as D (6 bases). The germline V gene encodes CDR1 LGHDT and CDR2 YNNKEL (reference sequence). V lost 0 bases, J lost 8 bases, and 13 bases lay in between. The CDR3 contains 14 residues. The CDR3 protein is CASSQDNGGRGYTF. The CDR3 DNA is TGTGCCAGCAGCCAAGATAACGGGGGGCGAGGCTACACCTTC.

This chain uses TRBV24-1 with TRBJ2-1; no reliable D call. Germline V gene sequence: CDR1 KGHDR, CDR2 SFDVKD. The CDR3 has 14 residues. V dropped 1 base and J dropped 11 bases, with 14 bases sitting between them. CDR3 in DNA: TGTGCCACCAGTGATTTAGGGCTCCGGGTCCAGCAGTTCTTC. Translated: CATSDLGLRVQQFF.

This clonotype was counted ten times or more. The chain joins TRBV11-2 to TRBJ1-1, with D hard to call. The CDR3 loop spans 13 amino acids. With 3 bases removed from V and 8 bases from J, the gap between germline ends came to 13 bases. Germline assignment: CDR1 SGHAT and CDR2 FQNNGV. The DNA of the CDR3 is TGTGCCAGCAGCTTTGGGCCCGGGCAGGAAGCTTTCTTT. This gives the protein CASSFGPGQEAFF.

This clonotype was observed many times. The chain has TRBV4-1 and TRBJ2-3; 13 bases align to TRBD2. The CDR3 contains 19 residues. V trimming: 5 bases; J trimming: 0 bases; junction bases outside the gene matches: 11. CDR1 is MGHRA, CDR2 YSYEKL, per germline. The chain's CDR3 is CASSSPTSGGPTSTDTQYF. CDR3 nucleotide sequence: TGCGCCAGCAGCTCGCCGACTAGCGGGGGGCCGACTAGCACAGATACGCAGTATTTT.

This clonotype was seen ten or more times. V is TRBV7-2 and J is TRBJ2-7, with 11 bases fitting TRBD2. The V gene's germline CDR1 is SGHTA and CDR2 FQGNSA. The CDR3 is made up of 15 amino acids. With V trimmed by 1 base and J by 4 bases, 3 bases remained unmatched. CDR3 amino acids: CASSLVPSGRYEQYF. The CDR3 coding sequence is TGTGCCAGCAGCTTAGTCCCTAGCGGGAGGTACGAGCAGTACTTC. The entire variable domain, with the rest obtained from reference TRBV7-2 and TRBJ2-7, is as follows: GAGVSQSPSNKVTEKGKDVELRCDPISGHTALYWYRQSLGQGLEFLIYFQGNSAPDKSGLPSDRFSAERTGGSVSTLTIQRTQQEDSAVYLCASSLVPSGRYEQYFGPGTRLTVT.

This clonotype was seen at least ten times. The chain employs TRBV6-5 and TRBJ2-7, with 10 nucleotides matching TRBD1. The germline V gene has CDR1 MNHEY and CDR2 SVGAGI. CDR3 length: 14 residues. The junction had 2 bases not matched to a gene; V was cut back by 2 bases and J by 4 bases. The CDR3 spells CASSYGTGVYEQYF. The CDR3 nucleotides are TGTGCCAGCAGTTACGGGACAGGGGTATACGAGCAGTACTTC.

The chain is built from TRBV28 and TRBJ2-7; 11 positions match TRBD1. The CDR3 runs 14 residues. Germline assignment: CDR1 MDHEN and CDR2 SYDVKM. Trimming took 6 bases from V and 6 from J; bases not matched to a gene: 7. CDR3: CASRAGQGAGEQYF. CDR3 sequence (DNA): TGTGCCAGCAGGGCTGGACAGGGGGCGGGCGAGCAGTACTTC.